The sample holds a few counts of the clone carrying this TCR beta chain. Its specificity is not known. These data come from a study of T cell repertoires in cytomegalovirus infection. Study details: Indications came from public TCR beta signatures; they pointed to CMV infection and to a matching HLA type. Study-level findings and limits: The ex vivo response was dominated by HLA-C-restricted CMV-specific TCR beta clonotypes. Carriers of CMV and the relevant HLA type were discriminated by public TCR beta frequency.

TCRdb re-called the reads with MiXCR, one entry per CDR3 protein. The table has approximately 270,000 distinct CDR3 sequences, about 20% seen once. Germline lookup yields CDR1 MNHEY and CDR2 SVGEGT. This CDR3 spans 14 amino acids. V was clipped by 2 bases and J by 11 bases; unmatched bases: 8. Sequenced material: cultured PBMCs, taken from culture after CMV antigen stimulation. The receptor's source is a human donor in good health (CMV status not recorded). Some clones in this sample may be carry-over from other donors' samples. This chain connects TRBV6-2 or TRBV6-3 to TRBJ2-1, with 8 bases aligning to TRBD2. The CDR3 DNA sequence: TGTGCCAGCAGTTACCCGGGACTAGAAATGAAGCAGTTCTTC. It yields the protein CASSYPGLEMKQFF.